This entry describes one T cell receptor (beta chain). V trimming: 6 bases; J trimming: 0 bases; junction bases outside the gene matches: 0. Looked up from germline, CDR1 is LNHDA and CDR2 is SQIVND (reference sequence). This CDR3 has 13 residues. The authors' processing: Counts of nucleated cells, estimated from reference gene primer amplification, were obtained. Clones were sequenced by immunoSEQ multiplex PCR, and TCRdb holds only the in-frame ones, with some missing. V and J calls and clone size come straight from that table; D and trimming were deduced from the DNA. Seen here are under 200,000 clones, 70% to 90% observed once, and the top ten hold roughly 5.6%. This sample was included in a study of blood T cell repertoires in COVID-19. Study as a whole: Whether acute or convalescent, the COVID-19 samples came from the United States, Italy and Spain. From T cells, B-cell-depleted T cells, or PBMCs came the material, which was cDNA or gDNA.

The sequencing sample was made of peripheral blood. The V and J genes are TRBV19 and TRBJ2-7; TRBD2 matches at 9 bases. The receptor comes from a man between 40 and 49 years old with active or convalescent COVID-19. The CDR3 coding sequence is TGTGCCAGTAGGACTAGCGGCTCCTACGAGCAGTACTTC. Amino acid sequence: CASRTSGSYEQYF.